The clone carrying this T cell receptor beta chain was picked up a small number of times. As yet, its antigen is unknown. Other nucleotide sequences in the sample specify the same CDR3. The data are from a study of cytomegalovirus exposure and HLA in healthy donors. At the level of the study: Most genotyped donors, 65% to 90% of 300 to 400, had Caucasian-associated genetic ancestry.

V lost 1 base and J 3 bases, leaving 12 bases between the germline ends. This CDR3 is built from 15 residues. In germline, CDR1 is MGHRA, CDR2 YSYEKL. Overall study results and limits: V segments that were indistinguishable, TRBV6-2 and TRBV6-3 among them, were omitted from analysis.

Donors had nominal health at sampling but likely had unrecorded immune exposures. The PCR employed 60 Vbeta primers together with 13 Jbeta primers. Repertoires were generated with immunoSEQ multiplex PCR, while TCRdb's copy carries only in-frame clones and drops some. The repertoire holds 75,000 to 100,000 clones, with 73% as singletons. This TCR was sampled from a man in his forties or fifties in good health and CMV-seronegative. What was sequenced was PBMCs. This rearrangement joins TRBV4-1 to TRBJ1-2; no definite D call. In nucleotides, the CDR3 is TGCGCCAGCAGCCAAGTCGGGAGAGCTGACTATGGCTACACCTTC. Protein product: CASSQVGRADYGYTF.